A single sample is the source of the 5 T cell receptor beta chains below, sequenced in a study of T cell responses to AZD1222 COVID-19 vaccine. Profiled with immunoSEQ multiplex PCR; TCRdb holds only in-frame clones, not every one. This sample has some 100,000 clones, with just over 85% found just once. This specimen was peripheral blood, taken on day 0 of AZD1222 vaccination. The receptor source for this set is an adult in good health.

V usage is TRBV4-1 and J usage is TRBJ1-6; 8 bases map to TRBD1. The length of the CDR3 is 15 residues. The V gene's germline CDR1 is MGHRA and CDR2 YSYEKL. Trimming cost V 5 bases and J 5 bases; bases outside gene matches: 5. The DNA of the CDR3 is TGCGCCAGCAGCTCCAGGGGGCGGAATAATTCACCCCTCCACTTT. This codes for CASSSRGRNNSPLHF.

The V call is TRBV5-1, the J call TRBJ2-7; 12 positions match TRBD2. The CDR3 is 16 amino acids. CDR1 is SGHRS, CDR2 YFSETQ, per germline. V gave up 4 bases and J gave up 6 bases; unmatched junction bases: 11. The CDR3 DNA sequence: TGCGCCAGCAGCGGATGGACTAGCGGGAAGACGGGCGAGCAGTACTTC. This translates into CASSGWTSGKTGEQYF.

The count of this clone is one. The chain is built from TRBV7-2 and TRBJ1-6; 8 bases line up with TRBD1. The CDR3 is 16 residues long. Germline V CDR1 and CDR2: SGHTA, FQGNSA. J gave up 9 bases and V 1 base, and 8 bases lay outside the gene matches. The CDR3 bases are TGTGCCAGCAGCTTAGATGCAGGGGGCGCGGGTTCACCCCTCCACTTT. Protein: CASSLDAGGAGSPLHF.

In nucleotides, the CDR3 is TGTGCCAGCAGCTACCTCTCGGGGGGGCGGAATGAGCAGTTCTTC. It translates to CASSYLSGGRNEQFF. V usage is TRBV5-6 and J usage is TRBJ2-1; 8 bases are a match to TRBD2. The length of the CDR3 is 15 residues. Germline V gene data show CDR1 as SGHDT and CDR2 as YYEEEE. The ends lost 3 bases at V and 7 bases at J; junction bases unmatched: 9.

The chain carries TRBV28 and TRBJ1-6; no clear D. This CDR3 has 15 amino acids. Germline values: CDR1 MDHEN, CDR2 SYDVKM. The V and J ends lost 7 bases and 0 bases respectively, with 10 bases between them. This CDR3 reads CASNTGSSYNSPLHF. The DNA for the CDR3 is TGTGCCAGCAATACCGGGAGCTCCTATAATTCACCCCTCCACTTT.